The 8 T cell receptor beta chains listed next were all sequenced from one sample in a study of monozygotic twins with cystic fibrosis. Produced via immunoSEQ multiplex PCR; TCRdb's table is partial and in-frame only. The sample lists 34,000 or so clones, about 89% occurring once. The source material was blood. The receptors originated from a boy aged 2-9 years with cystic fibrosis.

J is TRBJ2-7 and V is TRBV5-5; D might be TRBD1 (6 bases). CDR3 length equals 14 residues. Germline values: CDR1 SGHKS, CDR2 YYEKEE (reference sequence). Trimming stripped 1 base from V and 2 bases from J, with 10 bases between. In DNA form, the CDR3 reads TGTGCCAGCAGCTTGTGGGCAGGGGCCTACGAGCAGTACTTC. Protein product: CASSLWAGAYEQYF.

The V call is TRBV27, the J call TRBJ1-4; no clear D gene. Trimming left V 5 bases short and J 4 bases short, with 5 bases between. The CDR3 sequence is 12 residues long. Looked up from germline, CDR1 is MNHEY and CDR2 is SMNVEV (reference sequence). The CDR3 sequence is CASSPLNEKLFF. The CDR3 region has the DNA TGTGCCAGCAGTCCCCTTAATGAAAAACTGTTTTTT.

The V and J genes are TRBV19 and TRBJ1-1, with unresolved D. In germline, CDR1 is LNHDA, CDR2 SQIVND (reference sequence). Trimming took off 5 bases at V and 4 bases at J, with 14 bases between the two ends. The CDR3 has 14 residues. CDR3 DNA: TGTGCCAGTAGTCCGGGGTTCGGAATCACTGAAGCTTTCTTT. It is translated as CASSPGFGITEAFF.

The chain carries TRBV9 and TRBJ2-3; TRBD2 matches 10 bases. CDR1 and CDR2 from the germline V gene are SGDLS and YYNGEE. The CDR3 runs to 16 residues. Unmatched junction bases numbered 4, after V lost 0 bases and J lost 3 bases. The CDR3 DNA is TGTGCCAGCAGCGTAGATGATAGCGGGGGGACAGATACGCAGTATTTT. This codes for CASSVDDSGGTDTQYF.

The chain uses TRBV15 and TRBJ2-1, with D uncertain. V lost 0 bases and J 3 bases, leaving 12 bases between the germline ends. The CDR3 is 16 residues long. Germline assignment: CDR1 LNHNV and CDR2 YYDKDF (reference sequence). CDR3 protein: CATSRDLNSFYNEQFF. Here the CDR3 DNA reads TGTGCCACCAGCAGAGATCTTAACAGCTTCTACAATGAGCAGTTCTTC.

In this sample, this clone turned up once. This chain joins TRBV2 and TRBJ1-5; 7 nucleotides line up with TRBD1. Germline CDR1 is SNHLY and CDR2 is FYNNEI. Unmatched junction bases numbered 11, after V lost 6 bases and J lost 6 bases. This CDR3 contains 15 residues. The CDR3 protein is CASRGGISGSQPQHF. DNA for the CDR3: TGTGCCAGCAGAGGGGGCATCTCAGGGAGTCAGCCCCAGCATTTT.

The J gene is TRBJ2-7, the V gene TRBV27; D is possibly TRBD1 or TRBD2 (6 bases each). CDR1 is MNHEY and CDR2 is SMNVEV in the germline V gene (reference sequence). V was shortened by 5 bases and J by 4 bases, with 18 bases between the two germline ends. This CDR3 comprises 15 residues. CDR3 protein: CASSIFGGPGYEQYF. CDR3 nucleotide sequence: TGTGCCAGCAGTATCTTCGGGGGCCCCGGATACGAGCAGTACTTC.

The V call is TRBV7-8, the J call TRBJ1-6; weak D call: TRBD1 (5 bases). This CDR3 is 15 amino acids long. CDR1 and CDR2 from the germline V gene are SGHVS and FQNEAQ. Trimming took off 5 bases at V and 6 bases at J, with 14 bases between the two ends. The CDR3 region has the DNA TGTGCCAGCAGCCCACCTTCGACAGTTAATTCACCCCTCCACTTT. Translating it yields CASSPPSTVNSPLHF.